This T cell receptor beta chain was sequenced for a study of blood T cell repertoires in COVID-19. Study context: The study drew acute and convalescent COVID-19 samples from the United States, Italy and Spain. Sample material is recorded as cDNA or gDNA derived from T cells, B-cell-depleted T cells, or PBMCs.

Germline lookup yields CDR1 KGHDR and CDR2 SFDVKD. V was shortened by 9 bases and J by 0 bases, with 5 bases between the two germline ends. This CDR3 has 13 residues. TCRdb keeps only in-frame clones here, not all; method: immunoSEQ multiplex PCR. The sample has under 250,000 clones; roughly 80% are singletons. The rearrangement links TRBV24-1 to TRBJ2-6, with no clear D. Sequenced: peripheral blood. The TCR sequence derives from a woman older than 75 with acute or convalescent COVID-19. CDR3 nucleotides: TGTGCCACCGCTAGCTCTGGGGCCAACGTCCTGACTTTC. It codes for CATASSGANVLTF.